This T cell receptor beta chain is from a study of T cell responses to AZD1222 COVID-19 vaccine. Generated by immunoSEQ multiplex PCR, the TCRdb table keeps only in-frame clones and is missing some. The data show about 150,000 clones, with around nine tenths seen just once and approximately 1.5% held by the top ten. The CDR3 length is 14 residues. After removal of 6 bases from V and 5 bases from J, the junction contained 4 bases not matched to a gene. CDR1 and CDR2 (germline): ENHRY, SYGVKD. The material sequenced was peripheral blood, taken on day 0 of AZD1222 vaccination. V gene TRBV10-3 combines with J gene TRBJ2-1; 10 bases are shared with TRBD2. This TCR was recovered from an adult in good health. In DNA form, the CDR3 reads TGTGCCATCAGGAGCGGGAGGGCCCACAATGAGCAGTTCTTC. Translating it yields CAIRSGRAHNEQFF.